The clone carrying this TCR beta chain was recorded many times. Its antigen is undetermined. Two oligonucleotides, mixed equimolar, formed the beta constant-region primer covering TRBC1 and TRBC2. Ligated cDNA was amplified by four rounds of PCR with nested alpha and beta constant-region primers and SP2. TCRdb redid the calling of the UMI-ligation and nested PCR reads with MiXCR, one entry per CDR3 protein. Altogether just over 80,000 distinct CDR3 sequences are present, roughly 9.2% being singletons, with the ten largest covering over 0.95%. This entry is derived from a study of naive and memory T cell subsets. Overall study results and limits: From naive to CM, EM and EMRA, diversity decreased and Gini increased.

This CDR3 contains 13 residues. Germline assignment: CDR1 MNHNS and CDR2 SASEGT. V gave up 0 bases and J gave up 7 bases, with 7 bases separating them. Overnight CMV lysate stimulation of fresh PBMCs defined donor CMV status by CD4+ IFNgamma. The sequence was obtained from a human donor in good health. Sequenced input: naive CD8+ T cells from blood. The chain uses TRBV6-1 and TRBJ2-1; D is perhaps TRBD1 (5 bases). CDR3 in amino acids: CASSEARTNEQFF. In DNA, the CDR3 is TGTGCCAGCAGTGAAGCCCGGACAAATGAGCAGTTCTTC.